What follows is one T cell receptor beta chain and its context. The antigen remains undetermined. The CDR3 covers 15 residues. The ends were cut back, 5 bases at V and 0 bases at J, with 14 bases in the middle. Germline V lookup: CDR1 SEHNR, CDR2 FQNEAQ (reference sequence). The sample originates from a study of CD8 T cells in ankylosing spondylitis. Overall study findings and caveats: The study identified a TCR beta motif of under ten highly homologous variants that appeared characteristic of ankylosing spondylitis blood.

TCRdb re-analysed the 5' RACE reads in MiXCR, keeping a single row per CDR3 protein. Here the sample spans about 200,000 distinct CDR3 sequences, just under 7.5% being singletons. The rearrangement joins TRBV7-9 to TRBJ2-7, with D perhaps matching TRBD1 (6 bases). The sequencing sample was made of blood, either unsorted or a sorted T cell fraction (not recorded which). The clonotype was recovered from a male donor with ankylosing spondylitis. CDR3 nucleotides: TGTGCCAGCAGCGGGACAAAGGGGCACTCCTACGAGCAGTACTTC. It yields the protein CASSGTKGHSYEQYF.